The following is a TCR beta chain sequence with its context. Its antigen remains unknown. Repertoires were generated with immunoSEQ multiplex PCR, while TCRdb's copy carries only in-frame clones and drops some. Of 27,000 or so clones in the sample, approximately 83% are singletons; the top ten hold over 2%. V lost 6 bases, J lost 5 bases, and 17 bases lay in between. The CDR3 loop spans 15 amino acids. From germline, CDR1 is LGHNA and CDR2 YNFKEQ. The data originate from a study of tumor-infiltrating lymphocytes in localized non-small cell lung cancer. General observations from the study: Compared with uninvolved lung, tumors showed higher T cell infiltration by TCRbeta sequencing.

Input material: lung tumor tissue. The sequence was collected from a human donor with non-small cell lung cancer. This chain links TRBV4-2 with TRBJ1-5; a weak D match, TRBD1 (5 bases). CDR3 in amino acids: CASRLALGDHQPQHF. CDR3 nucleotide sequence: TGTGCCAGCAGGCTAGCTTTGGGGGACCATCAGCCCCAGCATTTT.